The clone carrying this TCR beta chain was seen only a few times. Its specificity is not known. TCR alpha and beta CDR3 regions were amplified from RNA using iRepertoire nested multiplex PCR. TCRdb re-called the multiplex PCR reads through MiXCR, storing one row per CDR3 protein. The repertoire consists of about 410,000 distinct CDR3 sequences, with 35% to 45% occurring once and the leading ten covering 12%. This specimen belongs to a study of glioma-infiltrating T cells. This CDR3 comprises 15 residues. Deletions cut 6 bases from V and 0 bases from J, with 12 bases between. Broader study findings: Non-neoplastic patients had below-expected tissue-blood divergence, while all gliomas exceeded expectation.

The chain couples TRBV12-3 or TRBV12-4 to TRBJ2-1, with D unresolved. This sequence originates from a human donor with low-grade glioma or glioblastoma, undergoing nonglioma brain surgery, or in good health (not recorded which). The sequenced material came from glioma tissue, nonneoplastic brain tissue, or PBMCs (not recorded which). The CDR3 bases are TGTGCCAGCAGCCTTGGTAGGAGCTCCTACAATGAGCAGTTCTTC. Encoded protein: CASSLGRSSYNEQFF.